The next 20 T cell receptor beta chains were all read from a single sample in a study of CD8 T cells in ankylosing spondylitis (dated by TCRdb to about 2017). The study at large found these results: A TCR beta motif made up of 7 to 9 highly homologous amino acid variants appeared to be characteristic of blood from ankylosing spondylitis patients.

Library method: 5' RACE. The sequencer was an Illumina HiSeq 2500. The raw public reads went through TCRdb reprocessing: fastp at Q25, MiXCR clone calling, in-frame beta chains kept. All rows with the same CDR3 protein become a single entry with the most common DNA and genes. The table for this sample lists fewer than 500,000 distinct CDR3 sequences; approximately 26% of them were counted only once. 0.85% to 1% of the sample rests with the top ten. These receptors lack a known antigen. The sequenced material came from blood, either unsorted or a sorted T cell fraction (not recorded which). These receptors originate from a male donor with ankylosing spondylitis.

This chain uses TRBV6-5 with TRBJ2-3; TRBD2 matches at 8 bases. From germline, CDR1 is MNHEY and CDR2 SVGAGI. Trimming at V came to 2 bases and at J to 0 bases, leaving 7 bases not matched to a gene. The length of the CDR3 is 17 residues. This CDR3 is CASSYLQTSASTDTQYF. CDR3 bases: TGTGCCAGCAGTTACCTCCAGACTAGCGCTAGCACAGATACGCAGTATTTT.

This clonotype was seen a handful of times. The gene calls are TRBV12-3 or TRBV12-4 and TRBJ1-1; D is unclear. The CDR3 length is 11 residues. Trimming left V 10 bases short and J 1 base short, with 7 bases between. CDR3: CATQENTEAFF. In nucleotides, the CDR3 is TGTGCCACTCAGGAGAACACTGAAGCTTTCTTT.

The chain combines TRBV3-1 with TRBJ2-5; weak D call: TRBD1 (6 bases). CDR1 and CDR2 (germline): LGHDT, YNNKEL (reference sequence). V lost 0 bases and J 4 bases, leaving 9 bases between the germline ends. The CDR3 extends over 14 amino acids. The CDR3 coding sequence is TGTGCCAGCAGCCAAGAAAGGGGGAGAGAGACCCAGTACTTC. Translating it yields CASSQERGRETQYF.

This clonotype appeared a few times. The V call is TRBV20-1, the J call TRBJ1-5; no firm D call. Germline V lookup: CDR1 DFQATT, CDR2 SNEGSKA (reference sequence). The CDR3 contains 13 residues. V was shortened by 5 bases and J by 1 base, with 9 bases between the two germline ends. This CDR3 is CSAPADSNQPQHF. The CDR3 bases are TGCAGTGCTCCTGCGGACAGCAATCAGCCCCAGCATTTT.

The chain employs TRBV5-1 and TRBJ2-7, with 11 bases lining up with TRBD2. Unmatched junction bases numbered 7, after V lost 4 bases and J lost 4 bases. Germline V gene sequence: CDR1 SGHRS, CDR2 YFSETQ. The CDR3 is 15 residues long. In DNA, the CDR3 is TGCGCCAGCAGCGATCCGGGACTAGCGGATTACGAGCAGTACTTC. This encodes CASSDPGLADYEQYF.

This clonotype was observed a handful of times. The chain links TRBV30 to TRBJ1-1; 8 bases agree with TRBD1. CDR3 length: 14 residues. Losses at the gene ends were 2 bases for V and 3 bases for J; bases not matched to a gene: 5. Germline values: CDR1 GTSNPN, CDR2 SVGIG (reference sequence). CDR3 DNA sequence: TGTGCCTGGAGTTGGACAGGGAGGGACACTGAAGCTTTCTTT. This translates into CAWSWTGRDTEAFF.

The chain employs TRBV5-1 and TRBJ2-7; TRBD2 agrees at 9 bases. This CDR3 is built from 14 residues. Germline V lookup: CDR1 SGHRS, CDR2 YFSETQ. J lost 3 bases, V lost 1 base, and 2 bases had no gene match. CDR3 sequence: CASSLISGSYEQYF. The CDR3 nucleotides are TGCGCCAGCAGCTTGATTAGCGGGAGCTACGAGCAGTACTTC. Full variable domain (rest looked up from reference TRBV5-1 and TRBJ2-7): KAGVTQTPRYLIKTRGQQVTLSCSPISGHRSVSWYQQTPGQGLQFLFEYFSETQRNKGNFPGRFSGRQFSNSRSEMNVSTLELGDSALYLCASSLISGSYEQYFGPGTRLTVT.

This clonotype was detected only a few times. This chain connects TRBV7-2 to TRBJ2-1; D is perhaps TRBD1 (6 bases). The CDR3 has 15 residues. The V gene lost 4 bases and the J gene lost 4 bases, with 14 bases spanning the gap. The germline V gene encodes CDR1 SGHTA and CDR2 FQGNSA. CDR3 coding DNA: TGTGCCAGCAGCTGGGGGACAATCTTATACAATGAGCAGTTCTTC. Protein sequence: CASSWGTILYNEQFF.

The chain employs TRBV18 and TRBJ2-5; the D is unclear. CDR3 size: 12 residues. Trimming took off 1 base at V and 5 bases at J, with 5 bases between the two ends. In germline, CDR1 is KGHSH, CDR2 LQKENI. CDR3 protein: CASSPQTETQYF. The CDR3 nucleotides read TGTGCCAGCTCACCACAAACCGAGACCCAGTACTTC.

This clonotype has more than one count but fewer than ten. The V call is TRBV12-3 or TRBV12-4, the J call TRBJ2-7; D perhaps matches TRBD2 (6 bases). The CDR3 length is 13 residues. The germline V and J ends were trimmed by 3 bases and 2 bases, with 8 bases remaining between them. In DNA, the CDR3 is TGTGCCAGCAGTTTTCAGCGGGCCTACGAGCAGTACTTC. Translation: CASSFQRAYEQYF.

The chain carries TRBV11-2 and TRBJ2-7; no firm D call. Germline loops: CDR1 SGHAT, CDR2 FQNNGV. V was cut by 0 bases and J by 6 bases, with 12 bases left in between. This CDR3 has 14 residues. CDR3 amino acids: CASSLEVGVGEQYF. The CDR3, as DNA: TGTGCCAGCAGCTTAGAGGTTGGTGTTGGCGAGCAGTACTTC.

In the case of this clonotype: One end of the junction does not line up with germline, which may come from a read error. The chain joins TRBV5-5 to TRBJ1-2; D is perhaps TRBD1 (6 bases). This CDR3 is built from 14 residues. Germline values: CDR1 SGHKS, CDR2 YYEKEE (reference sequence). This CDR3 is CASSLEQGNYAYTF. The CDR3 bases are TGTGCCAGCAGTTTGGAACAGGGAAACTATGCCTACACCTTC.

This clonotype came up a few times. J is TRBJ2-7 and V is TRBV3-1; 8 positions agree with TRBD2. This CDR3 spans 13 amino acids. The V and J ends lost 1 base and 6 bases, in that order; junction bases with no gene match: 2. Per germline, CDR1 LGHDT and CDR2 YNNKEL (reference sequence). CDR3 loop: CASSQAGGGEQYV. CDR3 DNA: TGTGCCAGCAGCCAAGCGGGGGGGGGCGAGCAGTACGTC.

The chain has TRBV3-1 and TRBJ1-1; D gene uncertain. The CDR3 extends over 13 amino acids. CDR1 and CDR2 from the germline V gene are LGHDT and YNNKEL (reference sequence). Trimming left V 3 bases short and J 3 bases short, with 8 bases between. CDR3 residues: CASSQLRDTEAFF. CDR3 coding DNA: TGTGCCAGCAGCCAGTTACGGGACACTGAAGCTTTCTTT.

This clonotype was seen only a few times. The rearrangement uses TRBV6-1 and TRBJ2-3, with D tentatively TRBD2 (7 bases). Trimming cost V 5 bases and J 1 base, with 16 bases left between them. The CDR3 length is 16 residues. Germline-derived CDR1 and CDR2 are MNHNS and SASEGT. CDR3 protein: CASSPRGGGGTDTQYF. In nucleotides, the CDR3 is TGTGCCAGCAGTCCCCGAGGGGGAGGGGGCACAGATACGCAGTATTTT.

CDR3 in DNA: TGTGCCAGCAGCCATCCGGAGGCGGGTGAGCAGTTCTTC. Its protein product is CASSHPEAGEQFF. The chain is built from TRBV7-9 and TRBJ2-1; D perhaps matches TRBD2 (5 bases). V was pared by 5 bases and J by 9 bases, with 14 bases between. CDR3 length: 13 residues. CDR1 is SEHNR and CDR2 is FQNEAQ in the germline V gene (reference sequence).

The J gene is TRBJ1-5, the V gene TRBV7-2; D possibly corresponds to TRBD1 (5 bases). V was pared by 2 bases and J by 1 base, with 6 bases between. The V gene's germline CDR1 is SGHTA and CDR2 FQGNSA. The CDR3 is made up of 14 amino acids. Written as DNA, the CDR3 is TGTGCCAGCAGCTTATACAGGAGCAATCAGCCCCAGCATTTT. This encodes CASSLYRSNQPQHF.

The chain combines TRBV20-1 with TRBJ2-1, with D maybe TRBD2 (6 bases). The CDR3 extends over 16 amino acids. V lost 4 bases to trimming and J lost 0 bases, with 16 bases between them. The germline gives CDR1 DFQATT, CDR2 SNEGSKA (reference sequence). The CDR3 reads CSAISFSGDSYNEQFF. In DNA, the CDR3 is TGCAGTGCTATTAGCTTTAGCGGCGACTCCTACAATGAGCAGTTCTTC.

The CDR3 nucleotides are TGTGCCAGCGACAGGTCTTCGAACACTGAAGCTTTCTTT. This encodes CASDRSSNTEAFF. The chain recombines TRBV28 with TRBJ1-1; D is perhaps TRBD1 (6 bases). CDR1 and CDR2 (germline): MDHEN, SYDVKM. The CDR3 sequence is 13 residues long. V was cut by 8 bases and J by 1 base, with 11 bases left in between.

The chain links TRBV24-1 to TRBJ1-5, with 7 bases identical to TRBD1. The CDR3 is 12 amino acids. Germline loops: CDR1 KGHDR, CDR2 SFDVKD. With V trimmed by 2 bases and J by 9 bases, 0 bases remained unmatched. CDR3 bases: TGTGCCACCAGTGATTGGACAGGGCCCCAGCATTTT. Protein sequence: CATSDWTGPQHF.